The 23 T cell receptor gamma chains given below trace back to one sample, sequenced in a study of intestinal T cells in coeliac disease. The TRG library came from 200 to 250 ng of biopsy DNA amplified with LymphoTrack primers. TCRdb reprocessed the multiplex PCR reads using CATT. This table has 400 to 550 gamma-chain clones, 40% to 65% appearing once. More than 8 formalin-fixed paraffin-embedded scrolls, each 5 µm thick, supplied each case's genomic DNA. Sequencing input: a duodenal biopsy. Receptor source: a human donor who served as a control with a normal duodenal biopsy, not a healthy volunteer.

For the V gene the call is TRGV11; the J gene has no call. TRGV11 is assigned to the ORF class and has an uncertain function. The CDR3 runs 15 residues. The CDR3 reads CACWIRHGVIGSKTF. The CDR3 bases are TGTGCCTGCTGGATTAGGCACGGAGTGATCGGATCAAAGACGTTT.

The chain is built from TRGV8 and TRGJ1 or TRGJ2. CDR3 length: 11 residues. The germline CDR1 and CDR2 sequences are VENAVY and YDSYNSRV. The DNA for the CDR3 is TGTGCACCTGGGACACCTTATAAGAAACTCTTT. Protein product: CAPGTPYKKLF.

The chain employs TRGV10 and TRGJ1 or TRGJ2. TRGV10 is an ORF, and what it does is uncertain. This CDR3 contains 16 residues. Trimming took 10 bases from V and 6 from J; bases not matched to a gene: 22. The CDR3 DNA sequence: TGTGCTGCGTTGTATCGGGGTTGTGGATTTATTTATAAGAAACTCTTT. Its protein product is CAALYRGCGFIYKKLF.

The V call is TRGV10, the J call TRGJP1. TRGV10 is identified as an open reading frame with a role that is uncertain. The V and J ends lost 8 bases and 4 bases, in that order; junction bases with no gene match: 8. This CDR3 is built from 14 residues. The CDR3 spells CAAWDLYTGWFKIF. DNA for the CDR3: TGTGCTGCGTGGGACCTATACACTGGTTGGTTCAAGATATTT.

A few counts support this clone. TCRdb pairs this DNA with a much larger clone's protein that differs at residue 5, likely a read error; the protein shown was translated from the DNA. The chain employs TRGV10 and TRGJ1 or TRGJ2. TRGV10 is noted as an ORF with a role that remains uncertain. This CDR3 spans 10 amino acids. CDR3 nucleotide sequence: TGTGCGCACCCCCTCCGTAAGAAACTCTTT. Protein: CAHPLRKKLF.

This clone was counted between two and nine times. This likely came from a read error, as a far larger clone is one base away. Other DNA sequences in this sample translate to the same CDR3. The chain recombines TRGV10 with TRGJ1 or TRGJ2. TRGV10 is an open reading frame, and its role is uncertain. CDR3 length: 16 amino acids. CDR3 sequence reads: CAAWDFMVVSYYKKLF. The CDR3 DNA reads TGCGCTGCGTGGGATTTTATGGTCGTAAGTTATTATAAGAAACTCTTT.

V and J are TRGV4 and TRGJ1 or TRGJ2. This CDR3 has 15 amino acids. Germline-derived CDR1 and CDR2 are EGSTGY and YDSYTSSV. CDR3 protein: CAPGMGERLYYKKLF. The CDR3 region has the DNA TGTGCACCTGGGATGGGCGAGCGACTGTATTATAAGAAACTCTTT.

Regarding this clone: This probably arose from a read error, given a far larger clone one base away. This sample includes further DNA sequences coding for the same CDR3. The genes are TRGV10 and TRGJ1 or TRGJ2. TRGV10 is reported as an ORF; its role is uncertain. The CDR3 has 16 residues. The ends lost 8 bases at V and 3 bases at J; junction bases unmatched: 17. CDR3 loop: CAAWDFMVVSYYKKLF. The CDR3 nucleotides are TGTGCTGCGTGGGATTTTATGGTTGTAAGTTATTATAAGAAACTCTTT.

This clone was seen more than once but under ten times. Since a much larger clone is just one base distant, this may be a read error. The chain combines TRGV10 with TRGJ1 or TRGJ2. TRGV10 counts as an open reading frame of uncertain function. V lost 8 bases to trimming and J lost 6 bases; unmatched junction nucleotides: 11. This CDR3 is 13 amino acids long. The CDR3 DNA sequence: TGTGCTGCGTGGGACTGTAGTAGTTATAAGAAACTCTTT. Amino acid sequence: CAAWDCSSYKKLF.

The rearrangement links TRGV5 to TRGJ1 or TRGJ2. The CDR3 is made up of 15 amino acids. With 0 bases clipped from V and 2 bases from J, the junction kept 7 bases outside the gene matches. Looked up from germline, CDR1 is VINAFY and CDR2 is YDVSNSKD. Here the CDR3 reads CATWDRLGDYYKKLF. The CDR3 DNA follows: TGTGCCACCTGGGACAGGCTGGGGGATTATTATAAGAAACTCTTT.

This clone was seen more than once but under ten times. The V and J genes are TRGV11 and TRGJP2. TRGV11 is placed among ORFs of uncertain function. V lost 0 bases to trimming and J lost 6 bases; unmatched junction nucleotides: 4. This CDR3 spans 15 amino acids. CDR3 DNA sequence: TGTGCCTGCTGGATTAGGCACGAGGGTGATTGGATCAAGACGTTT. As protein: CACWIRHEGDWIKTF.

This chain links TRGV11 with TRGJP2. TRGV11 is recorded as an ORF, its role being uncertain. V gave up 0 bases and J gave up 4 bases; unmatched junction bases: 11. The CDR3 length is 18 residues. The CDR3 loop is CACWIRHKEEFSDWIKTF. CDR3 nucleotides: TGTGCCTGCTGGATTAGGCACAAGGAGGAGTTTAGTGATTGGATCAAGACGTTT.

The J gene is TRGJP1, the V gene TRGV4. After removal of 1 base from V and 5 bases from J, the junction contained 7 bases not matched to a gene. This CDR3 has 15 amino acids. The germline V gene encodes CDR1 EGSTGY and CDR2 YDSYTSSV. The DNA of the CDR3 is TGTGCCACCTGGGATGGCCCGACAACTGGTTGGTTCAAGATATTT. Encoded protein: CATWDGPTTGWFKIF.

As to this clone: One base away lies a much larger clone, so this may be a sequencing read error. The rearrangement links TRGV11 to TRGJP2. TRGV11 is reported as an ORF; its role is uncertain. The CDR3 sequence is 18 residues long. The trim removed 0 bases at V and 4 bases at J, leaving 11 bases unmatched. CDR3 sequence reads: CACWIRHKRRFSDWIKTF. CDR3 DNA: TGTGCCTGCTGGATTAGGCACAAGAGGAGGTTTAGTGATTGGATCAAGACGTTT.

Regarding this clone: The TCRdb protein, from a much larger clone, departs from this DNA's translation at residue 10, likely by read error; the protein shown derives from the DNA. The V call is TRGV10, the J call TRGJ1 or TRGJ2. TRGV10 is reported as an ORF; its role is uncertain. The trim removed 8 bases at V and 3 bases at J, leaving 17 bases unmatched. The CDR3 totals 16 residues. CDR3 DNA sequence: TGTGCTGCGTGGGATTTTATGGTCGTAGGTTATTATAAGAAACTCTTT. The encoded protein is CAAWDFMVVGYYKKLF.

Details on this clone: A junction end diverges from the germline sequence, so it may reflect a read error. This rearrangement joins TRGV2 to TRGJ1 or TRGJ2. Looked up from germline, CDR1 is EGSNGY and CDR2 is YDSYNSKV. This CDR3 comprises 10 residues. CDR3 sequence (DNA): TGTGCCACCTGGGACGGGACAAAATTATTT. This codes for CATWDGTKLF.

V gene TRGV9 combines with J gene TRGJ1 or TRGJ2. Germline-derived CDR1 and CDR2 are GITISATS and ISYDGTV (reference sequence). Losses at the gene ends were 12 bases for V and 13 bases for J; bases not matched to a gene: 24. The CDR3 contains 13 residues. This CDR3 reads CALVGGANIRKLF. CDR3 coding DNA: TGTGCCCTTGTGGGAGGTGCAAATATAAGAAAACTCTTT.

With regard to this clone: A read error likely explains this, since a far larger clone differs by one base. Other DNA sequences from this sample encode an identical CDR3 as well. The rearrangement uses TRGV10 and TRGJP2. TRGV10 is flagged as an ORF with uncertain function. The CDR3 has 16 amino acids. Trimming took 8 bases from V and 2 from J; bases not matched to a gene: 12. The CDR3 DNA is TGTGCTGCGTGGGAGCGCGGATTAAGTAGTGATTGGATCAAGACGTTT. Encoded protein: CAAWERGLSSDWIKTF.

The genes are TRGV3 and TRGJ1 or TRGJ2. The germline gives CDR1 VTNTFY, CDR2 YDVSTARD (reference sequence). There are 13 residues in the CDR3. V shed 8 bases, J shed 5 bases, and the junction held 12 bases outside the gene matches. CDR3 nucleotide sequence: TGTGCCACCTTGACACCGGGGGATTATAAGAAACTCTTT. Translation gives CATLTPGDYKKLF.

As concerns this clone: A read error may explain this, as a much larger clone is one base away. Other DNA sequences of this sample code for an identical CDR3. The J gene is TRGJ1 or TRGJ2, the V gene TRGV4. The germline CDR1 and CDR2 sequences are EGSTGY and YDSYTSSV. The CDR3 is 13 amino acids. CDR3 nucleotides: TGTGCCACCTGGCCAAGCGACGATTATAAGAAGCTCTTT. Protein product: CATWPSDDYKKLF.

This chain links TRGV10 with TRGJP1. TRGV10 carries the ORF label, with uncertain function. The V and J ends lost 10 bases and 11 bases, in that order; junction bases with no gene match: 5. The CDR3 extends over 10 amino acids. CDR3 loop: CAAFWWFKIF. CDR3 coding DNA: TGTGCTGCGTTCTGGTGGTTCAAGATATTT.

This clone rates as large. The chain is built from TRGV11 and TRGJP2. TRGV11 is identified as an open reading frame with a role that is uncertain. J was trimmed by 4 bases and V by 0 bases; bases with no gene match: 11. The CDR3 covers 18 residues. The CDR3 region has the DNA TGTGCCTGCTGGATTAGGCACAAGAGGAGTTTTAGTGATTGGATCAAGACGTTT. Amino acid sequence: CACWIRHKRSFSDWIKTF.

The chain uses TRGV10 and TRGJ1 or TRGJ2. TRGV10 is known as an ORF, though its function is uncertain. The V gene end was trimmed by 12 bases and the J gene end by 4 bases; junction bases not matched to a gene: 13. CDR3 size: 13 residues. The CDR3 loop reads CAAVGCRYYKKLF. CDR3 nucleotide sequence: TGTGCTGCCGTGGGATGCCGATATTATAAGAAACTCTTT.